This T cell receptor (beta chain) is from a study of OX40 agonist ivuxolimab in advanced cancers. The CDR3 loop spans 13 amino acids. The ends were cut back, 6 bases at V and 1 base at J, with 9 bases in the middle. Germline values: CDR1 LNHDA, CDR2 SQIVND (reference sequence). Sequencing used immunoSEQ multiplex PCR; TCRdb keeps in-frame clones, though not all of them. Of 50,000 to 75,000 clones detected, 92% appear once; the ten largest clones hold 0.5% to 0.75%. The sequence was obtained from an adult with an advanced solid tumor such as melanoma, head and neck, liver or kidney cancer. The rearrangement uses TRBV19 and TRBJ1-1; no clear D gene. The sample here was CD4+ or CD8+ T cells sorted from blood, taken in a trial of the OX40 agonist ivuxolimab. The CDR3 loop is CASSPRQNTEAFF. CDR3 nucleotides: TGTGCCAGTAGCCCTCGACAGAACACTGAAGCTTTCTTT.